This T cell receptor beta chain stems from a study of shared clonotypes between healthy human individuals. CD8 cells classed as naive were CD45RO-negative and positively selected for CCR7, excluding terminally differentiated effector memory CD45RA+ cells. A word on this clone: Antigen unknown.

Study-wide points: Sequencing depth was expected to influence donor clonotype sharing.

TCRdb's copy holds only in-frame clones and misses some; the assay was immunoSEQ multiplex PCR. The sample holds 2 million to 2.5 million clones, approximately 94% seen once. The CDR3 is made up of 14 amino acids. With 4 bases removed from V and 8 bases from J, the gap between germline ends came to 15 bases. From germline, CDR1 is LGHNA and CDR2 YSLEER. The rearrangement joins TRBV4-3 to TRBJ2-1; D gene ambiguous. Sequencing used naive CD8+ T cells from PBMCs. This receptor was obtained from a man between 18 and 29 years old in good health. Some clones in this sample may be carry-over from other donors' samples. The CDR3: CASSRVTYGYEQFF. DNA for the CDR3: TGCGCCAGCAGCCGCGTGACTTATGGTTATGAGCAGTTCTTC.